This TCR beta chain derives from a study of blood T cell repertoires in COVID-19. On the study more broadly: PBMCs, B-cell-depleted T cells, or T cells provided the cDNA or gDNA that made up the material.

Using immunoSEQ multiplex PCR, the repertoire was profiled, and TCRdb retains in-frame clones only, with some absent. Altogether around 230,000 clones are present, roughly 83% being singletons, with the ten largest covering more than 8%. Trimming took off 3 bases at V and 4 bases at J, with 7 bases between the two ends. This CDR3 has 13 residues. Germline assignment: CDR1 KGHSH and CDR2 LQKENI. The chain employs TRBV18 and TRBJ1-3; D is unresolved. Sequencing input: peripheral blood. This TCR derives from a woman over 75 with acute or convalescent COVID-19. The CDR3 sequence is CASSPEQGNTIYF. CDR3 DNA: TGTGCCAGCTCACCGGAGCAGGGAAACACCATATATTTT.